This T cell receptor (beta chain) is from a study of blood T cell repertoires in COVID-19 (dated by TCRdb to about 2020). At the level of the whole study: Samples covering the acute and convalescent phases of COVID-19 were provided by collaborators in the United States, Italy and Spain. The prospective study material was composed of cDNA or gDNA derived from T cells, B-cell-depleted T cells, or PBMCs. Deeply sampled blood TCRbeta repertoires from subjects exposed to, actively infected with, or recovered from COVID-19 were included in the dataset. A freely available public database, intended as a resource for researchers studying the immune response to SARS-CoV-2, is where the repertoires were released. The samples were drawn from the first 160 participants of the ongoing ImmuneRACE study and from 1,254 subjects provided by 6 global collaborators. A de-identified subject ID, COVID-19 status, age in years and sex were almost always included in the sample metadata. HLA class I and class II types, where available, came from metadata supplied by the sample provider rather than from assay-based typing. Study-wide findings and limitations: The amount of clinical and demographic metadata varied by source and participant and was provided uncurated.

As regards this clone: The antigen it recognizes is unknown. Base qualities are not recorded, but no much larger clone differs from it by a single base.

Whole blood was collected in K2EDTA tubes by collaborating institutions according to the institutions' own protocols. Collaborator samples were shipped for TCRbeta analysis as frozen whole blood, isolated PBMCs, or DNA extracted from either sample type. The germline V gene specifies SGHTA as CDR1 and FQGTGA as CDR2. V is cut by 0 bases and J by 2 bases, and the space between the germline ends is 12 bases. Measured from the cysteine to the phenylalanine, the CDR3 is 16 residues long. Solely the CDR3 DNA is kept, with 48 bases framed from the first base. The immunoSEQ Assay, a bias-controlled multiplex PCR, was used to amplify TCRbeta CDR3 regions from genomic DNA. Per the original workflow: Within the assay, amplification of reference gene primers was used to estimate how many nucleated cells each sample contained. Sequence reads were collapsed and filtered to measure the absolute abundance of every unique TCRbeta CDR3 rearrangement. For each sample, productive Simpson clonality was calculated by taking the square root of Simpson's diversity index across productive rearrangements. TCRdb holds this immuneACCESS table with in-frame rearrangements only. Some clones are missing; in checked studies, unresolved V genes explain under half, and the rest has no known cause. The DNA was the basis for D and trimming; V, J and clone size are from that table. The sample profile shows 73,000 or so clones; roughly 83% of them were found once. The ten largest clones capture around 6% of the sample.

The chain links TRBV7-3 with TRBJ2-3; the best D guess is TRBD2, with 5 bases matching. The sample was peripheral blood. The receptor's source is a woman aged 55-69 years with acute or convalescent COVID-19. The CDR3 corresponds to CASSLTAGSATDTQYF. The DNA is as follows: TGTGCCAGCAGCTTAACGGCGGGTTCTGCCACAGATACGCAGTATTTT.